Each of the 22 T cell receptor beta chains below was sequenced from the same sample in a study of T cell responses to AZD1222 COVID-19 vaccine. The table came from immunoSEQ multiplex PCR; TCRdb's copy has only in-frame clones and leaves some out. The table lists 150,000 or so clones, 93% of them singletons. The specimen was peripheral blood, collected on day 0 of AZD1222 vaccination. These receptor sequences come from an adult in good health.

This clone was picked up a small number of times. The CDR3 sequence: CASSLAGEQFF. The CDR3 coding sequence is TGTGCCAGCAGCTTAGCGGGTGAGCAGTTCTTC. This chain links TRBV11-2 with TRBJ2-1; D not certain. The length of the CDR3 is 11 residues. With 1 base removed from V and 9 bases from J, the gap between germline ends came to 4 bases. Per the germline V gene, CDR1 is SGHAT and CDR2 is FQNNGV. Full variable domain (outside the CDR3, taken from reference TRBV11-2 and TRBJ2-1): EAGVAQSPRYKIIEKRQSVAFWCNPISGHATLYWYQQILGQGPKLLIQFQNNGVVDDSQLPKDRFSAERLKGVDSTLKIQPAKLEDSAVYLCASSLAGEQFFGPGTRLTVL.

This chain joins TRBV10-3 and TRBJ2-2; possibly TRBD1 for D (6 bases). This CDR3 spans 18 amino acids. V was pared by 0 bases and J by 7 bases, with 21 bases between. Germline CDR1 and CDR2: ENHRY and SYGVKD. CDR3: CAISESSVGALFIGELFF. CDR3 in DNA: TGTGCCATCAGTGAGTCGAGTGTGGGGGCCTTATTTATCGGGGAGCTGTTTTTT.

In its sample, this clone was seen once. The V and J genes are TRBV2 and TRBJ2-5; TRBD2 matches 10 bases. CDR3 length: 14 amino acids. With 5 bases clipped from V and 5 bases from J, the junction kept 5 bases outside the gene matches. Germline CDR1 and CDR2: SNHLY and FYNNEI. This CDR3 is CASSKTSGRETQYF. The CDR3 DNA reads as TGTGCCAGCAGTAAGACTAGCGGGCGGGAGACCCAGTACTTC.

The chain employs TRBV18 and TRBJ1-5; D is uncertain. V dropped 4 bases and J dropped 3 bases, with 4 bases sitting between them. This CDR3 comprises 12 residues. The germline gives CDR1 KGHSH, CDR2 LQKENI. The CDR3 nucleotides are TGTGCCAGCTCACTGAACAATCAGCCCCAGCATTTT. Its translation is CASSLNNQPQHF.

This chain uses TRBV5-8 with TRBJ2-7, with TRBD2 matching 9 bases. J lost 5 bases, V lost 0 bases, and 6 bases had no gene match. Germline V lookup: CDR1 SGHTS, CDR2 YDEGEE. CDR3 length: 15 residues. CDR3 sequence (DNA): TGTGCCAGCAGCTTGGGGTCTCGCGGGGGGGACGAGCAGTACTTC. As protein: CASSLGSRGGDEQYF. The full variable domain, in which reference TRBV5-8 and TRBJ2-7 provide the parts outside the CDR3, is EAGVTQSPTHLIKTRGQQATLRCSPISGHTSVYWYQQALGLGLQFLLWYDEGEERNRGNFPPRFSGRQFPNYSSELNVNALELEDSALYLCASSLGSRGGDEQYFGPGTRLTVT.

The chain combines TRBV24-1 with TRBJ1-2; D might be TRBD1 (6 bases). The V and J ends lost 4 bases and 6 bases respectively, with 8 bases between them. The CDR3 loop spans 12 amino acids. Germline values: CDR1 KGHDR, CDR2 SFDVKD. The CDR3 DNA reads TGTGCCACCAGTGAAAACAGGGATGGCTACACCTTC. This codes for CATSENRDGYTF.

The genes are TRBV6-6 and TRBJ1-5; weak D call: TRBD1 (6 bases). The CDR3 covers 16 residues. Germline loops: CDR1 MNHNY, CDR2 SVGAGI (reference sequence). The V end was cut by 2 bases, the J end by 6 bases, with 17 bases between. CDR3 nucleotides: TGTGCCAGCAGTTACGAGGCGGGGGGCGCGGGTCAGCCCCAGCATTTT. It yields the protein CASSYEAGGAGQPQHF.

The V call is TRBV28, the J call TRBJ1-5; 8 bases match TRBD1. CDR1 and CDR2 (germline): MDHEN, SYDVKM. This CDR3 comprises 22 residues. Trimming cost V 2 bases and J 3 bases; bases outside gene matches: 24. In DNA form, the CDR3 reads TGTGCCAGCAGTTTAGGGTCCCCGACAGCGACCCGACAGGGGAGGATCAATCAGCCCCAGCATTTT. Translating gives CASSLGSPTATRQGRINQPQHF.

The V and J genes are TRBV24-1 and TRBJ1-4; D unclear. The CDR3 spans 13 residues. With 12 bases removed from V and 3 bases from J, the gap between germline ends came to 13 bases. Germline V gene lookup returns CDR1 KGHDR and CDR2 SFDVKD. In DNA form, the CDR3 reads TGTGCCCCTAGCGTTGGTTCTAATGAAAAACTGTTTTTT. Translating it yields CAPSVGSNEKLFF.

J is TRBJ1-6 and V is TRBV7-2; D gene ambiguous. The CDR3 runs to 15 residues. The V gene lost 2 bases and the J gene lost 5 bases, with 10 bases spanning the gap. Germline V gene lookup returns CDR1 SGHTA and CDR2 FQGNSA. DNA of the CDR3: TGTGCCAGCAGCTTATTGGACCTAGATAATTCACCCCTCCACTTT. Protein: CASSLLDLDNSPLHF.

This clone was recorded once. The rearrangement uses TRBV11-3 and TRBJ2-2; D gene unclear. Trimming cost V 5 bases and J 1 base, with 8 bases left between them. The germline V gene encodes CDR1 SGHNT and CDR2 YENEEA. The CDR3 contains 14 residues. The CDR3 reads CASSAGRNTGELFF. The CDR3 DNA sequence: TGTGCCAGCAGCGCAGGACGGAACACCGGGGAGCTGTTTTTT.

V is TRBV4-1 and J is TRBJ2-7; no firm D call. This CDR3 spans 13 amino acids. Looked up from germline, CDR1 is MGHRA and CDR2 is YSYEKL. The V end lost 5 bases, the J end lost 0 bases, and 8 bases lay between the germline ends. The CDR3 DNA is TGCGCCAGCAGCTTACAGAGCTCCTACGAGCAGTACTTC. This translates into CASSLQSSYEQYF.

The chain recombines TRBV18 with TRBJ1-1; TRBD1 might be the D (5 bases). The length of the CDR3 is 14 residues. The germline V and J ends were trimmed by 2 bases and 1 base, with 8 bases remaining between them. Germline V lookup: CDR1 KGHSH, CDR2 LQKENI. The CDR3 DNA sequence: TGTGCCAGCTCACCAGGGACGCCGAACACTGAAGCTTTCTTT. Amino acids: CASSPGTPNTEAFF.

The chain uses TRBV13 and TRBJ2-3; tentatively, D is TRBD2 (6 bases). Per the germline V gene, CDR1 is PRHDT and CDR2 is FYEKMQ (reference sequence). The CDR3 loop spans 15 amino acids. The V and J ends lost 0 bases and 1 base respectively, with 8 bases between them. The CDR3 DNA reads as TGTGCCAGCAGCTTAGGCGGCGGGGGCACAGATACGCAGTATTTT. Its protein is CASSLGGGGTDTQYF. Variable domain in full (rest from reference TRBV13 and TRBJ2-3): AAGVIQSPRHLIKEKRETATLKCYPIPRHDTVYWYQQGPGQDPQFLISFYEKMQSDKGSIPDRFSAQQFSDYHSELNMSSLELGDSALYFCASSLGGGGTDTQYFGPGTRLTVL.

The chain employs TRBV6-5 and TRBJ1-2, with D perhaps TRBD1 (5 bases). Between the trimmed V and J ends, which lost 7 bases and 5 bases, there was a span of 20 bases. The V gene's germline CDR1 is MNHEY and CDR2 SVGAGI. The CDR3 length is 15 residues. Here the CDR3 reads CASIEGTGGTYGYTF. In DNA form, the CDR3 reads TGTGCCAGCATCGAAGGGACGGGTGGTACATATGGCTACACCTTC.

The chain recombines TRBV19 with TRBJ1-5; D gene uncertain. V shed 4 bases and J shed 9 bases, with 10 bases lying between them. There are 12 residues in the CDR3. Germline CDR1 reads LNHDA; CDR2 reads SQIVND (reference sequence). This CDR3 reads CASSTPPAPQHF. In DNA form, the CDR3 reads TGTGCCAGTAGTACCCCGCCAGCGCCCCAGCATTTT.

V is TRBV7-2 and J is TRBJ2-3, with TRBD2 matching 11 bases. This CDR3 contains 18 residues. The V gene's germline CDR1 is SGHTA and CDR2 FQGNSA. With 4 bases clipped from V and 3 bases from J, the junction kept 12 bases outside the gene matches. The DNA of the CDR3 is TGTGCCAGCAGCTCCCCCCTCCTAGCGGGGGGTGGGACAGATACGCAGTATTTT. Protein sequence: CASSSPLLAGGGTDTQYF.

The chain links TRBV4-1 to TRBJ1-1; D might be TRBD1 (6 bases). The length of the CDR3 is 16 residues. Germline CDR1 is MGHRA and CDR2 is YSYEKL. Trimming shortened V by 4 bases and J by 2 bases, and 17 bases separated the two germline ends. Here the CDR3 reads CASSPGVDRTNTEAFF. Written as DNA, the CDR3 is TGCGCCAGCAGCCCAGGGGTCGACAGGACCAACACTGAAGCTTTCTTT.

The chain uses TRBV18 and TRBJ2-7, with TRBD1 matching over 7 bases. Germline V gives CDR1 KGHSH, CDR2 LQKENI. The CDR3 runs 13 residues. V lost 3 bases to trimming and J lost 1 base; unmatched junction nucleotides: 0. The CDR3 DNA is TGTGCCAGCTCACCGGACAGGTCCTACGAGCAGTACTTC. It is translated as CASSPDRSYEQYF.

In this sample, this clone turned up once. The chain recombines TRBV7-9 with TRBJ1-5, with unresolved D. CDR3 size: 13 residues. The V gene's germline CDR1 is SEHNR and CDR2 FQNEAQ (reference sequence). V was pared by 8 bases and J by 2 bases, with 10 bases between. In DNA form, the CDR3 reads TGTGCCAGCGGGTGGGAAGGCAATCAGCCCCAGCATTTT. Translating it yields CASGWEGNQPQHF.

V usage is TRBV7-8 and J usage is TRBJ2-1, with TRBD1 matching 7 bases. The CDR3 extends over 16 amino acids. Looked up from germline, CDR1 is SGHVS and CDR2 is FQNEAQ. V dropped 4 bases and J dropped 7; count of bases not matched to a gene: 13. The CDR3 sequence is CASSSERGRDGNEQFF. The CDR3 bases are TGTGCCAGCAGCTCTGAAAGGGGGCGCGACGGGAATGAGCAGTTCTTC.

The gene calls are TRBV7-2 and TRBJ1-3; D remains ambiguous. V was pared by 4 bases and J by 1 base, with 5 bases between. The CDR3 sequence is 13 residues long. Germline V CDR1 and CDR2: SGHTA, FQGNSA. The CDR3 DNA reads TGTGCCAGCAGCTCCGAGTCTGGAAACACCATATATTTT. This codes for CASSSESGNTIYF.